Sequencing of this TCR beta chain was carried out in a study of blood T cell repertoires in COVID-19. Study details: Acute and convalescent COVID-19 specimens originated in the United States, Italy and Spain. Sources were T cells, B-cell-depleted T cells, or PBMCs; the material itself was cDNA or gDNA.

All enrollees were about 18 to 90 years old and from 20 to 30 US areas. Clinical histories supplied by participants themselves formed the basis of cohort assignment. Sequencing was performed with immunoSEQ multiplex PCR; in TCRdb, only in-frame clones are kept and a portion is missing. The sample includes about 350,000 clones, less than 90% of them seen just once. The specimen was PBMCs or T cells enriched from blood (not recorded which). The receptor was isolated from a woman under 40 who had recovered from COVID-19.

As DNA, the CDR3 is TGTGCCAGCAGTCTGTTTTACAATGAGCAGTTCTTC. Its translation: CASSLFYNEQFF. The V and J genes are TRBV2 and TRBJ2-1; D remains unclear. Germline loops: CDR1 SNHLY, CDR2 FYNNEI. This CDR3 contains 12 residues. Deletions cut 5 bases from V and 4 bases from J, with 6 bases between.